This T cell receptor (beta chain) is from a study of neurological immune-mediated disorders. Libraries used 2 million unsorted PBMCs kept frozen in RNAlater. This clonotype is medium-sized (0.01 to 0.1%). Its antigen is not known. Points from the study as a whole: No clinical or MRI feature was associated with the multiple sclerosis repertoire cluster. Subjects shared no identical expanded-clone CDR3 amino acid sequences, suggesting private TCR-beta repertoires in all groups. In HTLV-1-associated myelopathy, TCR clonal expansion was greatest, whereas multiple sclerosis had the least, falling below healthy controls.

TCRdb redid the calling of the 5' RACE reads with MiXCR, one entry per CDR3 protein. The table includes about 82,000 distinct CDR3 sequences, about 2.5% detected once. The germline CDR1 and CDR2 sequences are KGHDR and SFDVKD. V was pared by 5 bases and J by 5 bases, with 10 bases of the junction left unmatched. CDR3 length equals 16 residues. This TCR came from a woman in her 30s with multiple sclerosis. The chain carries TRBV24-1 and TRBJ2-1, with 8 bases identical to TRBD2. The sequencing input was PBMCs. This CDR3 is CATSGMASGLNNEQFF. The CDR3 bases are TGTGCCACCAGTGGTATGGCTAGCGGGCTTAACAATGAGCAGTTCTTC.